The 32 T cell receptor beta chains below come from one sample, sequenced in a study of blood T cell repertoires in COVID-19 (dated by TCRdb to 2018 to 2021). Preparation of the library involved the immunoSEQ multiplex PCR assay. TCRdb stores this immuneACCESS table with in-frame sequences only. Part of the clones is absent; in the studies checked, under half of the shortfall reflects unresolved V genes, and no reason is known for the rest. The sample profile shows about 98,000 clones; approximately 86% of them were found once. The biggest ten clones account for roughly 11% of the sample. The sequenced material came from peripheral blood. All receptors derive from a man between 65 and 85 years old with active or convalescent COVID-19.

To note about this clone: Other DNA sequences from this sample encode an identical CDR3 as well. The V and J genes are TRBV6-1 and TRBJ1-2; possibly TRBD1 for D (6 bases). The germline CDR1 and CDR2 sequences are MNHNS and SASEGT. Trimming shortened V by 2 bases and J by 5 bases, and 6 bases separated the two germline ends. The length of the CDR3 is 12 residues. CDR3 sequence reads: CASSEQGYGYTF. CDR3 DNA sequence: TGTGCCAGCAGTGAACAGGGGTATGGCTACACCTTC.

J is TRBJ2-5 and V is TRBV7-2; the match to TRBD1 covers 7 bases. V was pared by 0 bases and J by 4 bases, with 8 bases of the junction left unmatched. The CDR3 loop spans 16 amino acids. Per germline, CDR1 SGHTA and CDR2 FQGNSA. CDR3: CASSLAGQGVGETQYF. In DNA, the CDR3 is TGTGCCAGCAGCTTAGCGGGCCAGGGGGTGGGAGAGACCCAGTACTTC.

The V gene is TRBV4-3, the J gene TRBJ2-2; TRBD2 aligns across 8 bases. CDR1 and CDR2 (germline): LGHNA, YSLEER. CDR3 length: 16 amino acids. V was clipped by 3 bases and J by 3 bases; unmatched bases: 6. The CDR3 loop is CASSQSGGHDTGELFF. The CDR3 nucleotides read TGCGCCAGCAGCCAGTCGGGGGGGCACGACACCGGGGAGCTGTTTTTT.

This chain connects TRBV9 to TRBJ1-3; possibly TRBD1 for D (5 bases). The V end was cut by 2 bases, the J end by 0 bases, with 12 bases between. The CDR3 has 16 amino acids. Germline V gives CDR1 SGDLS, CDR2 YYNGEE. The chain's CDR3 is CASSVTDSASGNTIYF. The CDR3 bases are TGTGCCAGCAGCGTTACAGACAGTGCCTCTGGAAACACCATATATTTT.

The chain employs TRBV11-2 and TRBJ2-1; D possibly corresponds to TRBD1 (5 bases). Germline-derived CDR1 and CDR2 are SGHAT and FQNNGV. CDR3 length: 14 amino acids. Trimming took off 6 bases at V and 9 bases at J, with 18 bases between the two ends. The CDR3 coding sequence is TGTGCCAGCAGACCCATTCAGGGTCTTGGTGAGCAGTTCTTC. This translates into CASRPIQGLGEQFF.

In its sample, this clone is medium-sized. This chain links TRBV20-1 with TRBJ1-6, with a possible D match to TRBD1 (6 bases). CDR1 DFQATT and CDR2 SNEGSKA come from the germline V gene (reference sequence). CDR3 size: 14 residues. V lost 3 bases and J 6 bases, leaving 12 bases between the germline ends. The CDR3 protein is CSASLGGANSPLHF. The CDR3 region has the DNA TGCAGTGCTAGTCTGGGGGGGGCTAATTCACCCCTCCACTTT.

This chain links TRBV3-1 (or the pseudogene TRBV3-2) with TRBJ1-5; 12 bases agree with TRBD1. The CDR3 covers 15 residues. Germline CDR1 LGHDT, CDR2 YNNKEL (reference sequence). J gave up 6 bases and V 5 bases, and 5 bases lay outside the gene matches. CDR3 DNA: TGTGCCAGCAGCGCCGGGACAGGGGGCGTTCAGCCCCAGCATTTT. Encoded protein: CASSAGTGGVQPQHF.

This chain connects TRBV11-3 to TRBJ2-3, with 8 bases lining up with TRBD1. The CDR3 spans 15 residues. Germline CDR1 is SGHNT and CDR2 is YENEEA. The V and J ends lost 5 bases and 2 bases, in that order; junction bases with no gene match: 6. Written as DNA, the CDR3 is TGTGCCAGCAGCCTTCGGACAGGGAACACAGATACGCAGTATTTT. The encoded protein is CASSLRTGNTDTQYF. The whole variable domain, remainder taken from reference TRBV11-3 and TRBJ2-3, is EAGVVQSPRYKIIEKKQPVAFWCNPISGHNTLYWYLQNLGQGPELLIRYENEEAVDDSQLPKDRFSAERLKGVDSTLKIQPAELGDSAVYLCASSLRTGNTDTQYFGPGTRLTVL.

The J gene is TRBJ1-1, the V gene TRBV21-1; the table names TRBD1, a call not compared with the DNA. TRBV21-1 is assigned pseudogene status. The CDR3 consists of 14 residues. CDR3 in amino acids: CASSNQRGGTGAFF. CDR3 bases: TGTGCCAGCAGCAACCAACGAGGGGGTACGGGAGCTTTCTTT.

Of note for this clone: Being one base from a much bigger clone, this may be a read error. The chain has TRBV7-6 and TRBJ2-7, with 10 bases that match TRBD2. The CDR3 length is 15 residues. The germline V gene has CDR1 SGHVS and CDR2 FNYEAQ. Trimming took 1 base from V and 2 from J; bases not matched to a gene: 2. The CDR3 reads CASSLVLAGTYEQYF. The CDR3 DNA reads TGTGCCAGCAGCTTAGTACTAGCGGGGACCTACGAGCAGTACTTC. The complete variable domain, with remaining parts taken from reference TRBV7-6 and TRBJ2-7, reads GAGVSQSPRYKVTKRGQDVALRCDPISGHVSLYWYRQALGQGPEFLTYFNYEAQQDKSGLPNDRFSAERPEGSISTLTIQRTEQRDSAMYRCASSLVLAGTYEQYFGPGTRLTVT.

This clone showed up just once. The chain uses TRBV19 and TRBJ1-1; D is perhaps TRBD1 (6 bases). The CDR3 is made up of 13 amino acids. Germline V gene lookup returns CDR1 LNHDA and CDR2 SQIVND (reference sequence). Trimming removed 7 bases at V and 9 bases at J, with 18 bases between. The CDR3 bases are TGTGCCAGTACCCTCCCGGATACAGGGAAAGCTTTCTTT. Its translation: CASTLPDTGKAFF.

This clone occurred a few times. The V and J genes are TRBV6-2 or TRBV6-3 and TRBJ2-7; possibly TRBD1 for D (5 bases). The CDR3 is 14 residues long. CDR1 is MNHEY, CDR2 SVGEGT, per germline. V lost 6 bases and J lost 6, with 18 bases in between. DNA of the CDR3: TGTGCCAGCAGCCGCTCAGGGATCGCTTCCGAGCAGTACTTC. Protein: CASSRSGIASEQYF.

This clone appeared a single time. This rearrangement joins TRBV2 to TRBJ2-1; 9 bases are shared with TRBD1. Per germline, CDR1 SNHLY and CDR2 FYNNEI. Trimming removed 5 bases from V and 7 bases from J; junction bases left unmatched: 6. There are 14 residues in the CDR3. The CDR3 protein is CASSPDRGNNEQFF. DNA for the CDR3: TGTGCCAGCAGTCCGGACAGGGGTAATAATGAGCAGTTCTTC.

The V call is TRBV27, the J call TRBJ1-2; 10 bases agree with TRBD1. The CDR3 has 14 residues. In germline, CDR1 is MNHEY, CDR2 SMNVEV (reference sequence). The ends lost 5 bases at V and 7 bases at J; junction bases unmatched: 7. The CDR3 loop is CASSGGTGVRGYTF. The CDR3 DNA reads as TGTGCCAGCAGTGGGGGGACAGGGGTTCGTGGCTACACCTTC.

This clone was counted between two and nine times. The V call is TRBV5-6, the J call TRBJ1-3; D ambiguous. The CDR3 spans 12 residues. The germline CDR1 and CDR2 sequences are SGHDT and YYEEEE. V lost 4 bases to trimming and J lost 3 bases, with 5 bases between them. The DNA of the CDR3 is TGTGCCAGCAGCCCCGGTGGAAACACCATATATTTT. Residues: CASSPGGNTIYF.

This clone was found once. This chain joins TRBV7-2 and TRBJ1-3; TRBD1 might be the D (5 bases). The V end was cut by 1 base, the J end by 0 bases, with 7 bases between. Germline assignment: CDR1 SGHTA and CDR2 FQGNSA. This CDR3 is built from 15 residues. Here the CDR3 reads CASSLGTISGNTIYF. CDR3 coding DNA: TGTGCCAGCAGCTTAGGGACAATCTCTGGAAACACCATATATTTT.

In this sample, this clone turned up once. The rearrangement links TRBV14 to TRBJ2-5; the D gene is possibly TRBD2 (5 bases). Trimming took off 1 base at V and 5 bases at J, with 5 bases between the two ends. Germline V gene sequence: CDR1 SGHDN, CDR2 FVKESK. The CDR3 loop spans 12 amino acids. The CDR3 spells CASSQGRETQYF. CDR3 nucleotide sequence: TGTGCCAGCAGCCAAGGGAGGGAGACCCAGTACTTC.

The V and J genes are TRBV11-2 and TRBJ2-1; D perhaps matches TRBD2 (5 bases). Germline V gene lookup returns CDR1 SGHAT and CDR2 FQNNGV. The V gene lost 4 bases and the J gene lost 7 bases, with 8 bases spanning the gap. CDR3 length: 12 residues. The CDR3 reads CASSSGVNEQFF. In DNA form, the CDR3 reads TGTGCCAGCAGCTCCGGGGTGAATGAGCAGTTCTTC.

This clone was counted once. The CDR3 reads CASSTRWRGSQNEQFF. As DNA, the CDR3 is TGTGCCAGCAGCACTAGGTGGCGGGGGAGTCAGAATGAGCAGTTCTTC. The gene calls are TRBV7-8 and TRBJ2-1; 7 bases match TRBD2. The CDR3 spans 16 residues. The V and J ends lost 5 bases and 7 bases, in that order; junction bases with no gene match: 14. CDR1 is SGHVS and CDR2 is FQNEAQ in the germline V gene.

The genes are TRBV9 and TRBJ2-4, with 9 bases fitting TRBD1. V was clipped by 4 bases and J by 9 bases; unmatched bases: 11. The CDR3 loop spans 15 amino acids. CDR1 is SGDLS and CDR2 is YYNGEE in the germline V gene. For the CDR3, the DNA is TGTGCCAGCAGCCCCTGGGACAGGGAAGGGAGCATTCAGTACTTC. Translated: CASSPWDREGSIQYF.

The chain employs TRBV4-2 and TRBJ2-1; 16 bases match TRBD2. V trimming: 3 bases; J trimming: 8 bases; junction bases outside the gene matches: 7. Germline V lookup: CDR1 LGHNA, CDR2 YNFKEQ. This CDR3 spans 17 amino acids. The CDR3 DNA reads TGTGCCAGCAGCCACAACACCGGGACTAGCGGGGGGGATGAGCAGTTCTTC. Encoded protein: CASSHNTGTSGGDEQFF.

This rearrangement joins TRBV4-2 to TRBJ2-1; the match to TRBD2 covers 8 bases. CDR3 length equals 16 residues. With 4 bases clipped from V and 4 bases from J, the junction kept 9 bases outside the gene matches. The germline V gene has CDR1 LGHNA and CDR2 YNFKEQ. The chain's CDR3 is CASSLPRAGGYNEQFF. The CDR3 DNA sequence: TGTGCCAGCAGCCTCCCAAGGGCGGGGGGTTACAATGAGCAGTTCTTC.

The CDR3 protein is CASSVASGGEQTQYF. CDR3 DNA: TGTGCCAGCAGCGTAGCTAGCGGGGGGGAACAGACCCAGTACTTC. The rearrangement links TRBV9 to TRBJ2-5, with TRBD2 matching over 12 bases. The CDR3 is 15 residues long. After removal of 0 bases from V and 6 bases from J, the junction contained 3 bases not matched to a gene. Germline assignment: CDR1 SGDLS and CDR2 YYNGEE.

CDR3 sequence (DNA): TGTGCCAGCAGCTTAAAGGCGAGCGGCGAGGGCTATGGCTACACCTTC. It yields the protein CASSLKASGEGYGYTF. J is TRBJ1-2 and V is TRBV7-9; D remains ambiguous. V lost 2 bases, J lost 4 bases, and 17 bases lay in between. The CDR3 is made up of 16 amino acids. CDR1 is SEHNR and CDR2 is FQNEAQ in the germline V gene (reference sequence).

The chain carries TRBV5-1 and TRBJ1-1; 10 nucleotides line up with TRBD1. The V segment lost 4 bases and the J segment 3 bases; nucleotides outside the gene matches: 9. CDR1 is SGHRS, CDR2 YFSETQ, per germline. This CDR3 comprises 16 residues. The CDR3 sequence: CASSPGNGQGDTEAFF. CDR3 coding DNA: TGCGCCAGCAGCCCAGGGAATGGACAGGGGGACACTGAAGCTTTCTTT.

The chain employs TRBV3-1 (or the pseudogene TRBV3-2) and TRBJ2-7; a possible D gene is TRBD2 (7 bases). From germline, CDR1 is LGHDT and CDR2 YNNKEL (reference sequence). The CDR3 sequence is 15 residues long. V lost 1 base and J 4 bases, leaving 14 bases between the germline ends. The CDR3 sequence: CASSQGGGGPYEQYF. The CDR3 DNA sequence: TGTGCCAGCAGCCAAGGAGGGGGGGGGCCGTACGAGCAGTACTTC.

This clone was picked up a small number of times. The chain recombines TRBV6-5 with TRBJ1-1, with a weak D call TRBD1 (6 bases). V lost 6 bases, J lost 7 bases, and 18 bases lay in between. This CDR3 has 14 amino acids. Germline CDR1 MNHEY, CDR2 SVGAGI. The CDR3 is CASSNRAGEFEAFF. The CDR3 bases are TGTGCCAGCAGCAACAGGGCAGGGGAGTTTGAAGCTTTCTTT.

The chain links TRBV7-8 to TRBJ1-1, with 7 bases that match TRBD1. CDR3 length equals 13 residues. From germline, CDR1 is SGHVS and CDR2 FQNEAQ. V shed 5 bases and J 5 bases; nucleotides not matched to a gene: 5. The CDR3 DNA reads TGTGCCAGCAGCCACAGGGGAGGTACTGAAGCTTTCTTT. Translation gives CASSHRGGTEAFF.

A single count supports this clone. The chain joins TRBV5-4 to TRBJ2-7; weak D call: TRBD1 (6 bases). CDR3 size: 13 residues. Germline assignment: CDR1 SGHNT and CDR2 YYREEE (reference sequence). Trimming removed 3 bases at V and 3 bases at J, with 10 bases between. CDR3 nucleotides: TGTGCCAGCAGCTCTAAGGACAGCTACGAGCAGTACTTC. Protein product: CASSSKDSYEQYF. The whole variable domain, remainder taken from reference TRBV5-4 and TRBJ2-7, is ETGVTQSPTHLIKTRGQQVTLRCSSQSGHNTVSWYQQALGQGPQFIFQYYREEENGRGNFPPRFSGLQFPNYSSELNVNALELDDSALYLCASSSKDSYEQYFGPGTRLTVT.

The gene calls are TRBV18 and TRBJ2-5; no clear D. This CDR3 has 14 amino acids. Germline V lookup: CDR1 KGHSH, CDR2 LQKENI. V was clipped by 4 bases and J by 0 bases, with 9 bases between them. The CDR3 DNA follows: TGTGCCAGCTCACTACCGCGTGACCAAGAGACCCAGTACTTC. It encodes CASSLPRDQETQYF.

In DNA, the CDR3 is TGTGCCAGTAGTAGGGGAAGGGGATCCTACGAGCAGTACTTC. This translates into CASSRGRGSYEQYF. The V gene is TRBV19, the J gene TRBJ2-7, with D possibly being TRBD1 (5 bases). Germline values: CDR1 LNHDA, CDR2 SQIVND (reference sequence). Trimming removed 4 bases at V and 1 base at J, with 11 bases between. CDR3 length: 14 amino acids.

A few counts support this clone. The genes are TRBV27 and TRBJ1-5, with D perhaps TRBD1 (5 bases). CDR1 and CDR2 (germline): MNHEY, SMNVEV (reference sequence). This CDR3 spans 13 amino acids. Trimming removed 1 base at V and 7 bases at J, with 8 bases between. CDR3 coding DNA: TGTGCCAGCAGTTTATGGGGGGACCAGCCCCAGCATTTT. Protein sequence: CASSLWGDQPQHF.